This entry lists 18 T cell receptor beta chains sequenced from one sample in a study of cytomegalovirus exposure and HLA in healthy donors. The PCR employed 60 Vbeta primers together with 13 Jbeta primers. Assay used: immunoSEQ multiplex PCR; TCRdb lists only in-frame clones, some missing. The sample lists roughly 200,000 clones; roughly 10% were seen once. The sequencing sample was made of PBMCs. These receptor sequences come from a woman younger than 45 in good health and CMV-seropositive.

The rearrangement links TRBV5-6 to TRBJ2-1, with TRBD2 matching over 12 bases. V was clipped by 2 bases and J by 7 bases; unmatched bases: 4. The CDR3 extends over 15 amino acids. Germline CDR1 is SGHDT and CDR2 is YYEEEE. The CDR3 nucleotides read TGTGCCAGCAGCTTTGGGCTAGCGGGAGGGAATGAGCAGTTCTTC. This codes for CASSFGLAGGNEQFF.

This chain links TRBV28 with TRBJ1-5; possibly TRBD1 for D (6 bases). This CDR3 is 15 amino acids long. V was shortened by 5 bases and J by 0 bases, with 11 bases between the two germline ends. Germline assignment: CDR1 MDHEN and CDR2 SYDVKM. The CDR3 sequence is CASSRTAYSNQPQHF. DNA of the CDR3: TGTGCCAGCAGTCGGACAGCCTATAGCAATCAGCCCCAGCATTTT.

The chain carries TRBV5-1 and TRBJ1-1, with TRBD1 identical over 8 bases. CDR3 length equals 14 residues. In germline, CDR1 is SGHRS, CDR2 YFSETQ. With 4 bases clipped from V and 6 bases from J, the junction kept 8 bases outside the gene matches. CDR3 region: CASSRSQGAAEAFF. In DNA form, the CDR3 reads TGCGCCAGCAGCCGGAGTCAGGGGGCCGCTGAAGCTTTCTTT. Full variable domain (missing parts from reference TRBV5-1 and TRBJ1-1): KAGVTQTPRYLIKTRGQQVTLSCSPISGHRSVSWYQQTPGQGLQFLFEYFSETQRNKGNFPGRFSGRQFSNSRSEMNVSTLELGDSALYLCASSRSQGAAEAFFGQGTRLTVV.

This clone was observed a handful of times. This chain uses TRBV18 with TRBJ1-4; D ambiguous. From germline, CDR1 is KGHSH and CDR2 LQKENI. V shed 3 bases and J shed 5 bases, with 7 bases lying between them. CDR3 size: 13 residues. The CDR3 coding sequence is TGTGCCAGCTCACCGTTCGAGAATGAAAAACTGTTTTTT. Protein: CASSPFENEKLFF.

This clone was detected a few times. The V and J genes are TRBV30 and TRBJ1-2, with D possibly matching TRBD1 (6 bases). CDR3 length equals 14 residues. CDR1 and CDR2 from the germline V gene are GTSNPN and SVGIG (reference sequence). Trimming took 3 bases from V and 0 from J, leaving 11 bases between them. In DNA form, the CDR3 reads TGTGCCTGGAGGGGGGGGACATCTAACTATGGCTACACCTTC. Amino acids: CAWRGGTSNYGYTF.

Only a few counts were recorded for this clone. The CDR3 nucleotides are TGTGCCAGCAGCTTGGGGACAGGGGCTGGCTACACCTTC. Amino acids: CASSLGTGAGYTF. J is TRBJ1-2 and V is TRBV7-9; 10 bases are a match to TRBD1. Trimming at V came to 3 bases and at J to 7 bases, leaving 2 bases not matched to a gene. Germline lookup yields CDR1 SEHNR and CDR2 FQNEAQ (reference sequence). The CDR3 extends over 13 amino acids.

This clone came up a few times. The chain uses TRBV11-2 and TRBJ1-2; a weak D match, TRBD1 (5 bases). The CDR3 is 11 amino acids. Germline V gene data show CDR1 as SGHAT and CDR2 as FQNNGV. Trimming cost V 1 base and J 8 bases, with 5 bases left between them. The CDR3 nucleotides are TGTGCCAGCAGCTTAGGACAGGGCTACACCTTC. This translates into CASSLGQGYTF.

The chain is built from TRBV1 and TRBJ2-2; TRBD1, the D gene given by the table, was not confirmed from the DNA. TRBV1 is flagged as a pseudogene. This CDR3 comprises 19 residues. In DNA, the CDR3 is TGCACCAGCAGCCAAGGACAGGGGCCGCCTTACCCGAACACCGGGGAGCTGTTTTTT. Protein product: CTSSQGQGPPYPNTGELFF.

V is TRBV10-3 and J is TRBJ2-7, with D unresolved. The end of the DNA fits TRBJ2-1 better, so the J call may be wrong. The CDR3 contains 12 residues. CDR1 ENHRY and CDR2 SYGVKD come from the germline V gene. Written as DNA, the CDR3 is TGTGCCATCAGTGCCGACTTATGCGAGCAGTTCTTC. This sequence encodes CAISADLCEQFF.

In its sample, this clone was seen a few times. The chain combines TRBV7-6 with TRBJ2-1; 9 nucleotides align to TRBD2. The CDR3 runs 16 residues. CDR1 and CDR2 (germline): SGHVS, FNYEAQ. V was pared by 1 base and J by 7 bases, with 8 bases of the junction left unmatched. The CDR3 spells CASSLGGGGGMNEQFF. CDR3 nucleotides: TGTGCCAGCAGCTTAGGCGGCGGGGGGGGGATGAATGAGCAGTTCTTC.

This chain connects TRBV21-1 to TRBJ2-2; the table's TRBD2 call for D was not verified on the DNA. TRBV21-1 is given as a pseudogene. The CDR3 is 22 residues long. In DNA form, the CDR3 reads TGTGCCAGCAGCAAAGCCCTACAGGGGCCTTCTGGCGGGAGGGCCAATACCGGGGAGCTGTTTTTT. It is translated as CASSKALQGPSGGRANTGELFF.

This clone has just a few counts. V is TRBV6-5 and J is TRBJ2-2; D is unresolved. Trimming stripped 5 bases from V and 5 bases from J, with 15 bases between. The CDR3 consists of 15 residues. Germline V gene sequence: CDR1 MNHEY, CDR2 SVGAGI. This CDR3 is CASSNSKEVTGELFF. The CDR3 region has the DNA TGTGCCAGCAGTAACAGTAAAGAAGTAACCGGGGAGCTGTTTTTT.

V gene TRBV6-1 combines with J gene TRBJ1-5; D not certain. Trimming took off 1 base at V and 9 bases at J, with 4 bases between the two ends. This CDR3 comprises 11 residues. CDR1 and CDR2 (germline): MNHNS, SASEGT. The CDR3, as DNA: TGTGCCAGCAGTGAAGGTCGGCCCCAGCATTTT. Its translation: CASSEGRPQHF.

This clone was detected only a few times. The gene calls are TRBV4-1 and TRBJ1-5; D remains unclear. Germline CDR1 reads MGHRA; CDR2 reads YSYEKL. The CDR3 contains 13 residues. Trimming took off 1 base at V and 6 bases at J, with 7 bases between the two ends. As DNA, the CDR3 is TGCGCCAGCAGCCAAGGGCGGGGTCAGCCCCAGCATTTT. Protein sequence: CASSQGRGQPQHF.

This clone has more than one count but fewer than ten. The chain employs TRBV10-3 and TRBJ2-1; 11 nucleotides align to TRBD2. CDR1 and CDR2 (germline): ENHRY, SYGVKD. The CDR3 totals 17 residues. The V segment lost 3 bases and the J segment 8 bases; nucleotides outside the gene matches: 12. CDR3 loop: CAISDTSGSGGWDEQFF. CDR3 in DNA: TGTGCCATCAGTGATACTAGCGGGAGCGGGGGTTGGGATGAGCAGTTCTTC.

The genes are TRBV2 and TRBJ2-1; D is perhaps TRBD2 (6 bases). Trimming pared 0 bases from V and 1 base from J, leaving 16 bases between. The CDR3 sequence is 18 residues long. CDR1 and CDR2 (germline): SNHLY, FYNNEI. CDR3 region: CASSEAVVTSRSYNEQFF. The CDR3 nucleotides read TGTGCCAGCAGTGAAGCGGTGGTGACTAGTCGGTCCTACAATGAGCAGTTCTTC.

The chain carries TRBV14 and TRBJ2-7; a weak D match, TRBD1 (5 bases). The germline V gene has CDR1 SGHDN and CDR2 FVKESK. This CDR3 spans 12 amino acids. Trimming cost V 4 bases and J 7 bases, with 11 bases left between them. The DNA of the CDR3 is TGTGCCAGCAGCCCAACTGGGGCGGAGCAGTACTTC. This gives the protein CASSPTGAEQYF.

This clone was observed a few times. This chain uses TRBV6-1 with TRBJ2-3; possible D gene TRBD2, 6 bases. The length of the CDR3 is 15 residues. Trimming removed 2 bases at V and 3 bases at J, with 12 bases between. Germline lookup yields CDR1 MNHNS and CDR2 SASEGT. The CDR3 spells CASSEWGVGTDTQYF. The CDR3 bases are TGTGCCAGCAGTGAATGGGGGGTAGGGACAGATACGCAGTATTTT.